This T cell receptor beta chain was sequenced for a study of blood T cell repertoires in COVID-19. Study context: Sample material is recorded as cDNA or gDNA derived from T cells, B-cell-depleted T cells, or PBMCs.

This CDR3 region has 15 residues. V lost 7 bases to trimming and J lost 2 bases; unmatched junction nucleotides: 10. The germline V gene has CDR1 LNHDA and CDR2 SQIVND (reference sequence). Profiled with immunoSEQ multiplex PCR; TCRdb holds only in-frame clones, not every one. The sample carries about 190,000 clones, roughly nine tenths recorded once. The chain has TRBV19 and TRBJ2-7; 8 bases agree with TRBD2. The sample consisted of peripheral blood. This clonotype originated in a man aged 35 to 55 with acute or convalescent COVID-19. In DNA form, the CDR3 reads TGTGCCAGTAATAGCGGGAACCCTAACCCCTACGAGCAGTACTTC. Residues: CASNSGNPNPYEQYF.